This is a list of T cell receptor beta chains from one sample in a study of cytomegalovirus exposure and HLA in healthy donors. Data came from immunoSEQ multiplex PCR; TCRdb stores just in-frame clones and leaves some out. Among approximately 150,000 clones listed, roughly 85% were seen once. The sample consisted of PBMCs. Receptor source: a man under 40 in good health and CMV-seropositive. CDR3s include the opening cysteine and the closing phenylalanine or tryptophan. Each record gives: CDR3 length, V gene, clone size, J gene, D gene, CDR3 protein, CDR3 DNA. The D gene is left open where the match is weak. Clone size is stated in some rows and not others, as once, few, many or a class when expanded.

>16|TRBV6-5|few|TRBJ1-2|TRBD1
CASSYWDRPTRGGYTF
TGTGCCAGCAGTTACTGGGACAGGCCGACAAGGGGTGGCTACACCTTC
>16|TRBV5-1|once|TRBJ2-1|TRBD2
CASSLLLAGPYNEQFF
TGCGCCAGCAGCCTATTACTAGCGGGCCCCTACAATGAGCAGTTCTTC
>14|TRBV9|-|TRBJ2-7|-
CASSPRVQTYEQYF
TGTGCCAGCAGCCCTCGGGTCCAAACCTACGAGCAGTACTTC
>14|TRBV4-2|few|TRBJ1-5|-
CASSQGRVNQPQHF
TGTGCCAGCAGCCAAGGGAGAGTCAATCAGCCCCAGCATTTT
>14|TRBV9|-|TRBJ2-7|TRBD2
CASSLIAGSYEQYF
TGTGCCAGCAGCCTTATAGCGGGGTCCTACGAGCAGTACTTC
>15|TRBV19|-|TRBJ1-2|-
CASSNPGSYPYGYTF
TGTGCCAGTAGTAATCCGGGATCTTATCCGTATGGCTACACCTTC
>15|TRBV6-5|few|TRBJ1-1|TRBD1
CASSYRGQGNTEAFF
TGTGCCAGCAGTTACCGGGGACAGGGAAACACTGAAGCTTTCTTT
>14|TRBV7-2|-|TRBJ1-1|-
CASSLAGRNTEAFF
TGTGCCAGCAGCTTAGCGGGCAGAAACACTGAAGCTTTCTTT
>15|TRBV11-3|-|TRBJ1-5|TRBD1
CASSKTGQGNQPQHF
TGTGCCAGCAGCAAGACGGGACAGGGAAATCAGCCCCAGCATTTT
>14|TRBV11-3|once|TRBJ2-7|-
CASSLDRSSYEQYF
TGTGCCAGCAGCTTGGACAGAAGCTCCTACGAGCAGTACTTC
>15|TRBV7-3|-|TRBJ2-1|TRBD2
CASSQREGIYNEQFF
TGTGCCAGCAGCCAACGGGAGGGGATTTACAATGAGCAGTTCTTC
>15|TRBV11-2|-|TRBJ2-1|TRBD1
CASSVRDRGRNEQFF
TGTGCCAGCAGCGTCCGGGACAGGGGTCGTAATGAGCAGTTCTTC
>19|TRBV9|once|TRBJ2-1|TRBD2
CASSRAPTSGRTSYNEQFF
TGTGCCAGCAGCCGAGCTCCCACTAGCGGGAGGACTTCCTACAATGAGCAGTTCTTC
>15|TRBV6-1|few|TRBJ2-6|TRBD1
CASSVTGVGANVLTF
TGTGCCAGCAGTGTTACAGGGGTTGGGGCCAACGTCCTGACTTTC
>16|TRBV9|-|TRBJ1-2|TRBD1
CASSASGQGGRSGYTF
TGTGCCAGCAGCGCATCGGGACAGGGGGGGAGGAGTGGCTACACCTTC
>15|TRBV6-1|-|TRBJ2-7|-
CASSERNRVNYEQYF
TGTGCCAGCAGTGAACGGAACAGAGTGAACTACGAGCAGTACTTC
>13|TRBV19|-|TRBJ1-2|-
CASSIVWASGYTF
TGTGCCAGTAGTATAGTATGGGCCAGTGGCTACACCTTC
>13|TRBV10-1|-|TRBJ1-3|-
CAIRRGSGNTIYF
TGCGCCATCCGACGGGGGTCTGGAAACACCATATATTTT
>16|TRBV4-3|many|TRBJ2-7|TRBD1
CASSQEYGTGGGEQYF
TGCGCCAGCAGCCAAGAATACGGGACAGGGGGCGGCGAGCAGTACTTC
>15|TRBV14|-|TRBJ2-3|-
CASSPTGGYTDTQYF
TGTGCCAGCAGTCCGACAGGCGGGTACACAGATACGCAGTATTTT
>12|TRBV7-2|-|TRBJ1-2|-
CASSLTGNGYTF
TGTGCCAGCAGCCTAACGGGGAACGGCTACACCTTC
>18|TRBV7-9|-|TRBJ1-2|TRBD1
CASSRGTGTSHEVRGYTF
TGTGCCAGCAGCCGCGGGACAGGAACATCACATGAGGTCAGGGGCTACACCTTC
>15|TRBV4-3|-|TRBJ2-5|-
CASSAGERAAETQYF
TGCGCCAGCAGCGCCGGGGAGAGGGCAGCAGAGACCCAGTACTTC
>15|TRBV15|-|TRBJ2-1|-
CATSRVGGFENEQFF
TGTGCCACCAGCAGAGTTGGCGGATTTGAGAATGAGCAGTTCTTC
>17|TRBV7-9|once|TRBJ2-3|TRBD2
CASSLGYEAGDTDTQYF
TGTGCCAGCAGCTTAGGTTACGAAGCGGGAGACACAGATACGCAGTATTTT
>18|TRBV18|-|TRBJ1-1|TRBD1
CASSLQGARAFMNTEAFF
TGTGCCAGCTCACTTCAGGGGGCGCGGGCCTTTATGAACACTGAAGCTTTCTTT
>14|TRBV19|-|TRBJ2-3|TRBD2
CASSGLAGADTQYF
TGTGCCAGTAGTGGACTAGCGGGAGCAGATACGCAGTATTTT
>17|TRBV9|-|TRBJ2-3|TRBD2
CASSVVVSGASTDTQYF
TGTGCCAGCAGCGTAGTGGTTAGCGGGGCCTCCACAGATACGCAGTATTTT
>13|TRBV5-5|once|TRBJ2-5|-
CASSLAWGHQVYF
TGTGCCAGCAGCTTGGCCTGGGGACACCAGGTCTACTTC
>13|TRBV6-1|-|TRBJ2-1|TRBD1
CASTGQGYNEQFF
TGTGCCAGCACGGGACAGGGCTACAATGAGCAGTTCTTC
>14|TRBV12-5|few|TRBJ1-1|-
CASGLRRGLTEAFF
TGTGCTAGTGGTTTGCGGCGGGGATTAACTGAAGCTTTCTTT
>13|TRBV7-3|-|TRBJ2-4|-
CASSSNQSHIQYF
TGTGCCAGCAGCTCCAATCAGTCGCACATTCAGTACTTC
>15|TRBV5-8|-|TRBJ2-1|TRBD2
CASNPGTSVHNEQFF
TGTGCCAGCAACCCCGGGACTAGCGTCCACAATGAGCAGTTCTTC
>13|TRBV27|-|TRBJ2-7|TRBD1
CASSLGGPGEQYF
TGTGCCAGCAGCCTAGGGGGCCCGGGGGAGCAGTACTTC
>15|TRBV7-2|-|TRBJ1-2|TRBD1
CASSPTGTGRGGYTF
TGTGCCAGCAGCCCGACCGGGACAGGGAGGGGTGGCTACACCTTC
>13|TRBV6-5|-|TRBJ2-3|-
CASSYQGSDTQYF
TGTGCCAGCAGTTACCAGGGTTCGGATACGCAGTATTTT
>14|TRBV6-1|-|TRBJ2-1|-
CASSAGTTLNEQFF
TGTGCCAGCAGTGCGGGTACTACCTTGAATGAGCAGTTCTTC
>16|TRBV10-3|-|TRBJ2-3|TRBD2
CAISEGLAGSTDTQYF
TGTGCCATCAGTGAAGGACTAGCGGGATCCACAGATACGCAGTATTTT
>14|TRBV7-9|-|TRBJ1-1|TRBD1
CASSPDRAGTEAFF
TGTGCCAGCAGCCCCGACAGGGCAGGCACTGAAGCTTTCTTT
>15|TRBV23-1|-|TRBJ2-3|-
CASSRELGISDTQYF
TGCGCCAGCAGTCGGGAGCTCGGGATTTCGGATACGCAGTATTTT
>14|TRBV29-1|-|TRBJ2-1|TRBD2
CSASGRAFRNEQFF
TGCAGCGCTAGCGGGAGGGCCTTCCGCAATGAGCAGTTCTTC
>15|TRBV6-1|few|TRBJ1-2|-
CASSEALHSSYGYTF
TGTGCCAGCAGTGAAGCGCTTCACAGCTCATATGGCTACACCTTC
>16|TRBV6-5|once|TRBJ2-1|TRBD1
CASSYSGQGAYNEQFF
TGTGCCAGCAGTTACTCTGGGCAGGGGGCGTACAATGAGCAGTTCTTC
>14|TRBV6-5|-|TRBJ1-1|TRBD1
CASRPGTENTEAFF
TGTGCCAGCAGACCCGGGACAGAGAACACTGAAGCTTTCTTT
>16|TRBV18|-|TRBJ2-3|TRBD2
CASSPRLAGSTDTQYF
TGTGCCAGCTCCCCTCGACTAGCGGGAAGCACAGATACGCAGTATTTT
>15|TRBV5-1|-|TRBJ2-7|TRBD1
CASSWGQGELYEQYF
TGCGCCAGCAGCTGGGGACAGGGGGAACTTTACGAGCAGTACTTC
>14|TRBV18|-|TRBJ1-1|TRBD1
CASSMDREDTEAFF
TGTGCCAGCTCCATGGACAGGGAGGACACTGAAGCTTTCTTT
>12|TRBV10-3|-|TRBJ1-2|-
CAISEPFYGYTF
TGTGCCATCAGTGAGCCCTTCTATGGCTACACCTTC
>14|TRBV27|-|TRBJ2-7|-
CASSPGLTAYEQYF
TGTGCCAGCAGTCCCGGACTGACTGCCTACGAGCAGTACTTC
>15|TRBV11-3|-|TRBJ2-7|TRBD1
CASGPTGGVRYEQYF
TGTGCCAGCGGCCCCACAGGGGGAGTTCGCTACGAGCAGTACTTC
>14|TRBV7-8|-|TRBJ1-1|-
CASSLELVNTEAFF
TGTGCCAGCAGCTTAGAGCTGGTGAACACTGAAGCTTTCTTT
>15|TRBV6-4|few|TRBJ2-1|-
CASSSLGGRDNEQFF
TGTGCCAGCAGTTCCTTGGGGGGTAGGGACAATGAGCAGTTCTTC
>13|TRBV7-2|once|TRBJ1-4|-
CASSFDPGEKLFF
TGTGCCAGCAGCTTCGACCCGGGGGAAAAACTGTTTTTT
>14|TRBV7-9|-|TRBJ2-3|-
CASSLPDNTDTQYF
TGTGCCAGCAGCTTACCCGACAACACAGATACGCAGTATTTT
>16|TRBV14|-|TRBJ2-1|TRBD2
CASSQLLLATYNEQFF
TGTGCCAGCAGCCAACTCTTACTAGCGACCTACAATGAGCAGTTCTTC
>15|TRBV7-2|-|TRBJ2-7|-
CASSLVRRRNLEQYF
TGTGCCAGCAGCTTAGTTCGCAGGAGGAATTTGGAGCAGTACTTC
>13|TRBV7-6|-|TRBJ2-2|-
CASSSYSRRELFF
TGTGCCAGCAGTAGCTATAGCCGGAGGGAGCTGTTTTTT
>15|TRBV7-8|-|TRBJ1-2|-
CASSLARVTNYGYTF
TGTGCCAGCAGCTTAGCGCGGGTCACAAACTATGGCTACACCTTC
>15|TRBV19|-|TRBJ2-4|TRBD1
CASSPRDSPKIIQYF
TGTGCCAGTAGTCCTCGGGACAGCCCTAAGATCATTCAGTACTTC